Below are 14 T cell receptor beta chains sequenced from a single sample in a study of T-cell reconstitution after alpha-beta-depleted transplantation in children. Preparation of the TCRbeta library involved a method that used unique molecular identifiers. TCRdb re-analysed the PCR reads in MiXCR, keeping a single row per CDR3 protein. The sample holds 250,000 to 300,000 distinct CDR3 sequences; 9.5% to 10% are singletons and the top ten take around 10%. The sample consisted of PBMCs from the stem cell graft donor, taken from the stem cell graft. These TCRs come from a human donor who donated a stem cell graft to a child with SCID.

In its sample, this clonotype was seen a few times. The chain combines TRBV11-2 with TRBJ2-2; possibly TRBD2 for D (7 bases). The CDR3 contains 16 residues. V shed 3 bases and J shed 1 base, with 12 bases lying between them. CDR1 and CDR2 from the germline V gene are SGHAT and FQNNGV. The CDR3 here is CASSLKGGRNTGELFF. The CDR3 bases are TGTGCCAGCAGCTTGAAGGGGGGGAGGAACACCGGGGAGCTGTTTTTT.

The sample holds a few counts of this clonotype. The rearrangement uses TRBV2 and TRBJ1-1, with D possibly TRBD1 on 5 matching bases. V was pared by 4 bases and J by 1 base, with 13 bases between. This CDR3 has 15 residues. The germline V gene encodes CDR1 SNHLY and CDR2 FYNNEI. As DNA, the CDR3 is TGTGCCAGCAGTGGGGGGTGGGAAAAGAACACTGAAGCTTTCTTT. Protein: CASSGGWEKNTEAFF.

This clonotype came up a few times. The chain carries TRBV7-3 and TRBJ1-1; the D gene is possibly TRBD1 (6 bases). CDR3 size: 18 residues. V was shortened by 0 bases and J by 4 bases, with 21 bases between the two germline ends. The germline CDR1 and CDR2 sequences are SGHTA and FQGTGA. In nucleotides, the CDR3 is TGTGCCAGCAGCTTAACCGGAACTGGAGACAGGCCTGGCACTGAAGCTTTCTTT. This translates into CASSLTGTGDRPGTEAFF.

About this clonotype itself: A much larger clone lies one base from this, so it may be a read error. The rearrangement uses TRBV5-6 and TRBJ2-5, with D perhaps matching TRBD2 (6 bases). This CDR3 comprises 15 residues. Germline V lookup: CDR1 SGHDT, CDR2 YYEEEE. CDR3 DNA: TGTGTCAGCAGCTTGGGAGGCAGGGTTTGGGAGACCCAGTACTTC. Residues: CVSSLGGRVWETQYF.

The V and J genes are TRBV5-1 and TRBJ2-7; D not certain. V was shortened by 1 base and J by 1 base, with 15 bases between the two germline ends. Germline values: CDR1 SGHRS, CDR2 YFSETQ. This CDR3 has 16 amino acids. In DNA form, the CDR3 reads TGCGCCAGCAGCTTGCTGTCATTAGGGCAATCCTACGAGCAGTACTTC. Its protein is CASSLLSLGQSYEQYF.

This clonotype was seen repeatedly, ten times or more. The J gene is TRBJ1-5, the V gene TRBV12-3 or TRBV12-4, with 8 nucleotides matching TRBD1. After removal of 6 bases from V and 7 bases from J, the junction contained 5 bases not matched to a gene. The CDR3 loop spans 13 amino acids. Here the CDR3 DNA reads TGTGCCAGCAGCAGGACAGGGTGGCAGCCCCAGCATTTT. Amino acid sequence: CASSRTGWQPQHF.

On this clonotype: This may be a read error: a much more frequent sequence differs by one nucleotide. The chain uses TRBV7-9 and TRBJ2-3; no firm D call. The germline V gene encodes CDR1 SEHNR and CDR2 FQNEAQ (reference sequence). The CDR3 is 14 amino acids. CDR3 in DNA: TGTGCCAGCAGCTTATCCTCGGGCACAGATACGAAGTATTTT. Translating it yields CASSLSSGTDTKYF.

Many counts were recorded for this clonotype. The chain carries TRBV20-1 and TRBJ1-1; 7 positions match TRBD1. The CDR3 covers 13 residues. CDR1 is DFQATT, CDR2 SNEGSKA, per germline (reference sequence). The junction had 4 bases not matched to a gene; V was cut back by 6 bases and J by 0 bases. Here the CDR3 reads CSAEGQMNTEAFF. The CDR3 DNA reads TGCAGTGCCGAGGGACAGATGAACACTGAAGCTTTCTTT.

The J gene is TRBJ1-1, the V gene TRBV6-4, with D unclear. CDR1 and CDR2 (germline): MRHNA, SNTAGT. The CDR3 length is 14 residues. V lost 3 bases and J lost 6, with 14 bases in between. The CDR3 region has the DNA TGTGCCAGCAGTGAGCTTATAAGGAAAGCTGAAGCTTTCTTT. Amino acids: CASSELIRKAEAFF.

This clonotype was detected a few times. The CDR3 protein is CATRGGQGFAEAFF. CDR3 coding DNA: TGTGCCACCAGAGGGGGACAGGGTTTCGCTGAAGCTTTCTTT. V usage is TRBV24-1 and J usage is TRBJ1-1, with 9 bases aligning to TRBD1. The CDR3 spans 14 residues. The germline V gene encodes CDR1 KGHDR and CDR2 SFDVKD. The ends lost 7 bases at V and 6 bases at J; junction bases unmatched: 8.

In this sample, this clonotype turned up a few times. The chain couples TRBV27 to TRBJ1-6; a possible D gene is TRBD1 (5 bases). This CDR3 is 16 amino acids long. V was shortened by 5 bases and J by 5 bases, with 16 bases between the two germline ends. CDR1 and CDR2 from the germline V gene are MNHEY and SMNVEV (reference sequence). This chain's CDR3 is CASSASALGDNSPLHF. The CDR3 bases are TGTGCCAGCAGTGCCTCCGCCCTAGGGGATAATTCACCCCTCCACTTT.

This chain joins TRBV5-1 and TRBJ2-1; D gene uncertain. V was clipped by 0 bases and J by 8 bases, with 6 bases between them. Germline-derived CDR1 and CDR2 are SGHRS and YFSETQ. The CDR3 spans 12 residues. The CDR3 protein is CASSLGSYEQFF. The CDR3 DNA follows: TGCGCCAGCAGCTTGGGCAGCTATGAGCAGTTCTTC.

The table lists this clonotype with many counts. The genes are TRBV5-1 and TRBJ2-3; D call uncertain. Germline lookup yields CDR1 SGHRS and CDR2 YFSETQ. This CDR3 is 14 amino acids long. V lost 0 bases and J lost 6, with 11 bases in between. CDR3 nucleotides: TGCGCCAGCAGCTTGGGGAGCGCCTCCGATACGCAGTATTTT. Amino acid sequence: CASSLGSASDTQYF.

The chain links TRBV12-3 or TRBV12-4 to TRBJ2-1; D not certain. V was pared by 3 bases and J by 5 bases, with 14 bases between. The CDR3 contains 15 residues. CDR3 nucleotide sequence: TGTGCCAGCAGTTTGGGGTGGAGTCCAGACAATGAGCAGTTCTTC. This sequence encodes CASSLGWSPDNEQFF.